Included here is one T cell receptor beta chain sequence, with context. Its antigen is undetermined. This specimen comes from a study of shared clonotypes between healthy human individuals. Turning to the study itself: Participating donors consisted of a couple of women and a few men aged 18 to 49.

Overall study results and limits: Rarefaction showed that sequencing of sorted subsets was incomplete (despite large depth).

V shed 4 bases and J shed 0 bases, with 11 bases lying between them. Germline V gene sequence: CDR1 SGHRS, CDR2 YFSETQ. The CDR3 has 14 residues. Investigators spread the genomic DNA of each subset evenly over several immunoSEQ plates. Authors' processing steps: ImmunoSEQ gave junction-only sequences without quality scores, so filtering differed. Libraries were prepared by immunoSEQ multiplex PCR; TCRdb keeps only in-frame clonotypes and omits some of them. The D gene and trimming were derived from the DNA, and the V and J assignments and clone size from that table. Of about 180,000 clones in the sample, around 93% were seen once.

Sequencing was carried out using naive CD4+ T cells sorted from blood. Subset specified: CD45RA+ positively selected. The clonotype originates from a woman aged 25 to 45 in good health. This chain joins TRBV5-1 and TRBJ2-7; D remains ambiguous. The DNA of the CDR3 is TGCGCCAGCAGCCCGCAGGTGGACTCCTACGAGCAGTACTTC. Amino acid sequence: CASSPQVDSYEQYF.